This paragraph covers one T cell receptor (beta chain) sequence. The germline V gene has CDR1 MRHNA and CDR2 SNTAGT. CDR3 length equals 15 residues. With 10 bases clipped from V and 0 bases from J, the junction kept 5 bases outside the gene matches. The sample originates from a study of blood T cell repertoires in COVID-19. Looking at the study overall: From the United States, Italy and Spain came samples of acute and convalescent COVID-19. Sources were T cells, B-cell-depleted T cells, or PBMCs; the material itself was cDNA or gDNA.

This study enrolled people aged about 18 to 90 from about two dozen US geographic areas. As originally analysed: Nucleated cell counts were estimated from reference gene primer amplification. The method was immunoSEQ multiplex PCR; TCRdb's version includes in-frame clones alone and lacks a portion of them. The DNA was the basis for D and trimming; V, J and clone size are from that table. There are around 220,000 clones in the sample; over 75% occur only once, and 6.5% to 8.5% lies in the top ten. Source material: PBMCs or T cells enriched from blood (not recorded which). The V and J genes are TRBV6-4 and TRBJ2-1, with 11 bases lining up with TRBD2. The sequence was collected from a middle-aged woman with acute COVID-19. The CDR3 bases are TGTGCCAACCGACTAGCGGGGTACTCCTACAATGAGCAGTTCTTC. Residues: CANRLAGYSYNEQFF.